This T cell receptor beta chain was observed in a study of blood T cell repertoires in COVID-19. From germline, CDR1 is SGHVS and CDR2 FNYEAQ. The CDR3 length is 16 residues. Trimming left V 1 base short and J 8 bases short, with 15 bases between. Method: immunoSEQ multiplex PCR; TCRdb's copy keeps in-frame clones and lacks some. The sample consists of approximately 300,000 clones, about 92% of them appearing once. Participants, 18 to 89 years old, spanned more than 20 US areas. Participants had their cohort set by participant-reported clinical history. Among Cohort 3 donors, those recovered had two negative PCRs, clearance, or symptom resolution.

Input material: PBMCs or T cells enriched from blood (not recorded which). This sequence originates from a man in his 60s who had recovered from COVID-19. J is TRBJ1-6 and V is TRBV7-6; D is unresolved. In DNA form, the CDR3 reads TGTGCCAGCAGCTTAGGGCGGGCTGGGTTACATTCACCCCTCCACTTT. Its protein is CASSLGRAGLHSPLHF.